Given below is one T cell receptor beta chain in context. The record originates from a study of blood T cell repertoires in COVID-19. Study context: PBMCs, B-cell-depleted T cells, or T cells provided the cDNA or gDNA that made up the material.

Sequencing used immunoSEQ multiplex PCR; TCRdb keeps in-frame clones, though not all of them. The data show under 300,000 clones, 70% to 90% seen once. The length of the CDR3 is 13 residues. V lost 4 bases and J 7 bases, leaving 11 bases between the germline ends. Germline loops: CDR1 LGHDT, CDR2 YNNKEL (reference sequence). The TCR comes from a woman aged 50 to 60 who had recovered from COVID-19. The chain recombines TRBV3-1 (or the pseudogene TRBV3-2) with TRBJ2-1; weak D call: TRBD1 (5 bases). Material for sequencing was PBMCs or T cells enriched from blood (not recorded which). The DNA for the CDR3 is TGTGCCAGCAGCCGGGGCAGGGAAAATGAGCAGTTCTTC. As protein: CASSRGRENEQFF.